The rows below give T cell receptor beta chains drawn from one sample of a study of PD-1 blockade in mismatch repair-deficient tumors. The table came from immunoSEQ multiplex PCR; TCRdb's copy has only in-frame clones and leaves some out. Of approximately 79,000 clones listed, approximately 80% are singletons. Sequenced here: peripheral blood, sampled 44 weeks after starting pembrolizumab. Receptor source: an adult with mismatch repair-deficient cancer. The CDR3 runs from the conserved cysteine through the conserved F or W. Each record gives: clone size, D gene, V gene, J gene, CDR3 DNA, CDR3 protein. The D gene is left open where the match is weak. Some rows mark clone size as missing; the rest say once, few, many or name a class of expanded clone.

.,TRBD1,TRBV5-1,TRBJ2-3,TGCGCCAGCAGCTTGGGGGATAGGACAGGGGGCATCGATACGCAGTATTTT,CASSLGDRTGGIDTQYF
.,.,TRBV19,TRBJ1-5,TGTGCCAGTAGTTTCGGTGCCGGACCCCCTCAGCCCCAGCATTTT,CASSFGAGPPQPQHF
.,TRBD2,TRBV12-5,TRBJ2-1,TGTGCTAGTGGTTCGACTAGCGGGGGGGACTCCTACAATGAGCAGTTCTTC,CASGSTSGGDSYNEQFF
few,TRBD2,TRBV27,TRBJ2-3,TGTGCCAGCAGTTTCGGGACTAATACCTATACGCAGTATTTT,CASSFGTNTYTQYF
.,TRBD1,TRBV5-1,TRBJ1-2,TGCGCCAGCAGCTTGGGCACGGACAGGGGAAGGGATGGCTACACCTTC,CASSLGTDRGRDGYTF
.,TRBD1,TRBV7-8,TRBJ1-5,TGTGCCAGCAGCTTTAAGAAGTTTGACCCGGAGGGGACAGACAATCAGCCCCAGCATTTT,CASSFKKFDPEGTDNQPQHF
.,.,TRBV4-3,TRBJ2-7,TGCGCCAGCAGCCAAGTCATTTTACATCCCAGGGACTACGAGCAGTACTTC,CASSQVILHPRDYEQYF
.,.,TRBV14,TRBJ1-2,TGTGCCAGCAGCCACCGGGGTAAGGAAGGCTACACCTTC,CASSHRGKEGYTF
.,TRBD2,TRBV6-5,TRBJ2-1,TGTGCCAGCAGTTTCACAGGACTAGCGGAGACAAATGAGCAGTTCTTC,CASSFTGLAETNEQFF
.,.,TRBV7-9,TRBJ1-1,TGTGCCAGCAGCTTTGGGTTCGGGGTGAACACTGAAGCTTTCTTT,CASSFGFGVNTEAFF
few,TRBD2,TRBV6-7,TRBJ2-5,TGTGCCAGCAGTTACGAAGTCGGGACTAGCCGGCAAGAGACCCAGTACTTC,CASSYEVGTSRQETQYF
.,TRBD2,TRBV28,TRBJ2-7,TGTGCCAGCAGCCGCCCACCGGGACTAGCGGGACGGCACGAGCAGTACTTC,CASSRPPGLAGRHEQYF
.,.,TRBV1,TRBJ2-7,TGCACCACCCCGTCTAGCGGGATCCACGAGCAGTACTTC,CTTPSSGIHEQYF
.,TRBD2,TRBV5-1,TRBJ2-1,TGCGCCAGCAGCCCACTAGCGGGAGAAGGTAATGAGCAGTTCTTC,CASSPLAGEGNEQFF
.,TRBD2,TRBV11-2,TRBJ2-7,TGTGCCAGCAGCTTAGGTGCCAGCGGGAGGACCGGAGGACCCTACGAGCAGTACTTC,CASSLGASGRTGGPYEQYF
.,.,TRBV7-9,TRBJ2-2,TGTGCCAGCGGTGACAAGGCTAACACCGGGGAGCTGTTTTTT,CASGDKANTGELFF
once,.,TRBV30,TRBJ1-5,TGTGCCTGGAGTCGAGGGACCGACAATCAGCCCCAGCATTTT,CAWSRGTDNQPQHF
.,.,TRBV7-3,TRBJ2-1,TGTGCCAGCAGCTTAACTAGCGTAAATGAGCAGTTCTTC,CASSLTSVNEQFF
.,TRBD2,TRBV5-1,TRBJ2-2,TGCGCCAGCAGATCCGGGACTAGCGTTATGAACACCGGGGAGCTGTTTTTT,CASRSGTSVMNTGELFF
few,TRBD1,TRBV30,TRBJ1-2,TGTGCCTGGAGGGGGGACAGTGCCTCCTATGGCTACACCTTC,CAWRGDSASYGYTF